This paragraph covers one TCR beta chain sequence. Repertoires were generated with immunoSEQ multiplex PCR, while TCRdb's copy carries only in-frame clones and drops some. The data contain 300,000 to 400,000 clones, 89% of them seen just once; the ten biggest clones take up approximately 5.5%. The record originates from a study of blood T cell repertoires in COVID-19. Overall study: There were acute and convalescent COVID-19 samples, and they came from the United States, Italy and Spain.

This CDR3 contains 15 residues. Germline V CDR1 and CDR2: SNHLY, FYNNEI. Unmatched junction bases numbered 9, after V lost 8 bases and J lost 6 bases. The material sequenced was PBMCs or T cells enriched from blood (not recorded which). The V call is TRBV2, the J call TRBJ2-2, with TRBD1 matching 10 bases. This clonotype was sampled from a man aged 55-75 years who had recovered from COVID-19. CDR3 in amino acids: CASGLSGTGAGELFF. The CDR3 DNA sequence: TGTGCCAGCGGACTCAGTGGGACAGGGGCCGGGGAGCTGTTTTTT.